This TCR beta chain was sequenced in a study of CD8+CD57+ T cells in acquired aplastic anemia. Whole-study context: Yields of DNA that came from sorted CD4+ and CD8+ cells averaged approximately 3.5 ug. CD4+ reads averaged about 11 million in healthy donors.

According to the study, genomic DNA was the template for TCR beta VDJ and CDR3 profiling. MiXCR was run by TCRdb on the reads, yielding one entry per CDR3 protein. The table shows 33,000 or so distinct CDR3 sequences, with roughly 77% occurring only once. The germline gives CDR1 LNHDA, CDR2 SQIVND (reference sequence). V gave up 1 base and J gave up 2 bases; unmatched junction bases: 2. The CDR3 runs 15 residues. This clonotype came up many times. What it binds is unknown. Overall study findings and caveats: Patients showed no significant difference from controls in CD8+ Simpson's diversity. Researchers report that twenty-nine CD8+ CDR3 sequences appeared in both patients and controls.

The clonotype originates from a human donor in good health, serving as a control. The sample comprised sorted CD4+, CD8+, or CD8+CD57+ T cells (not recorded which) from PBMCs. V usage is TRBV19 and J usage is TRBJ2-1, with 7 bases fitting TRBD2. CDR3 coding DNA: TGTGCCAGTAGTATAGCTAGCGGAGCCTACAATGAGCAGTTCTTC. Amino acid sequence: CASSIASGAYNEQFF. The variable domain in full, with the rest retrieved from reference TRBV19 and TRBJ2-1, is DGGITQSPKYLFRKEGQNVTLSCEQNLNHDAMYWYRQDPGQGLRLIYYSQIVNDFQKGDIAEGYSVSREKKESFPLTVTSAQKNPTAFYLCASSIASGAYNEQFFGPGTRLTVL.